The rows below give T cell receptor beta chains drawn from one sample of a study of blood T cell repertoires in COVID-19. Profiled with immunoSEQ multiplex PCR; TCRdb holds only in-frame clones, not every one. This sample carries roughly 67,000 clones, under 85% of them seen once, and the ten largest clones take approximately 6.4%. The sample taken for sequencing was peripheral blood. The source of these receptors is a woman between 50 and 59 years old with active or convalescent COVID-19. The CDR3 runs from the conserved cysteine through the conserved F or W.

v_call cdr3_aa
TRBV30 CAWSSGRTTGELFF
TRBV9 CASSVRDRGDNEQFF
TRBV5-4 CASSLRAGLINEQFF
TRBV5-1 CASSPGDSTKETQYF
TRBV30 CAWSVPTSGRGADTQYF
TRBV12-3/TRBV12-4 CASSLGSGHEQFF
TRBV30 CAWHGGRTSSGANVLTF
TRBV3-1/TRBV3-2 CASSPHRALRRVLNEQYF
TRBV19 CASSKGQGAFGMNTEAFF
TRBV13 CASRYLGSLRDVGFYGYTF
TRBV6-2/TRBV6-3 CASSYLQGNTGELFF
TRBV7-9 CASSPGLAGSLLTDTQYF
TRBV6-2/TRBV6-3 CASSYRGLPYEQYF
TRBV2 CASSPGQGLGSTF
TRBV24-1 CATSDLMSIEQYF
TRBV7-2 CASSSARDYTQYF
TRBV5-4 CASSSLVGLEETQYF
TRBV6-1 CASSEEGSGYEQYF
TRBV4-1 CASSQPTSGGMKNIQYF
TRBV7-9 CASSPPGNNEQFF
TRBV5-1 CASSLPPNYEQYF
TRBV5-4 CASSLGPYGEQFF
TRBV5-1 CASKGRGETEAFF
TRBV10-3 CAISARDRGKTQYF
TRBV30 CAWGIEYQETQYF
TRBV28 CASSPDRGAGELFF
TRBV3-1/TRBV3-2 CASSPLGGATYEQYF
TRBV3-1/TRBV3-2 CASSQIDSDGYTF
TRBV6-5 CASSSSYRALNYGYTF
TRBV19 CASSTAVSSYNSPLHF
TRBV4-1 CASSQGLGAGNEKLFF
TRBV7-2 CASSVGQGYNEQFF
TRBV11-2 CASRGYSGQRLEF
TRBV7-2 CASSLGLLRGTNQPQHF
TRBV5-1 CASSLRQGEETQYF
TRBV10-2 CASSESLYNEQFF
TRBV7-8 CASSSGTGSGNTIYF
TRBV5-1 CASSWGQGSTYEQYF
TRBV9 CASSVGEGLTGELFF
TRBV12-3/TRBV12-4 CASSHRVSGYTF
TRBV11-2 CASSRRPTNTEAFF
TRBV3-1/TRBV3-2 CASSRLSGDYSYNEQFF
TRBV19 CASTPIAGALEKLFF
TRBV30 CAWSSTGRSAFF
TRBV12-3/TRBV12-4 CASSLRAAPNQYF
TRBV7-9 CASSLDGWGGYTF
TRBV5-6 CASSPNTGRGTEAFF
TRBV10-3 CAISPSRDTNEKLFF
TRBV5-1 CASSLDRGWADTQYF
TRBV30 CAWSVGGSYGYTF
TRBV4-1 CASSQSGTGGVGELFF